This passage covers 27 T cell receptor beta chains from one sample sequenced in a study of human T cells and chemical hapten exposure. TCRdb fed the RACE reads into MiXCR, producing one record per CDR3 protein. The sample has 150,000 or so distinct CDR3 sequences, around 13% seen once. The time point here: patch test 1, 2 weeks after DPC sensitization. Treatment indicated: therapeutic diphenylcyclopropenone sensitization with weekly scalp DPC. Sequences were derived from whole blood, sampled in connection with sensitization to the hapten diphenylcyclopropenone (DPC). The receptors shown here come from a woman in her 30s with alopecia areata. Some clones in this sample may be carry-over from other donors' samples.

This clonotype has more than one count but fewer than ten. The V gene is TRBV18, the J gene TRBJ2-6; no clear D gene. The CDR3 is made up of 13 amino acids. From germline, CDR1 is KGHSH and CDR2 LQKENI. Trimming pared 0 bases from V and 4 bases from J, leaving 1 base between. CDR3 nucleotide sequence: TGTGCCAGCTCACCACCAGGGGCCAACGTCCTGACTTTC. The encoded protein is CASSPPGANVLTF.

The table lists this clonotype with a few counts. The V call is TRBV3-1, the J call TRBJ1-2, with no clear D. Trimming stripped 0 bases from V and 4 bases from J, with 3 bases between. CDR3 length: 12 amino acids. The germline V gene has CDR1 LGHDT and CDR2 YNNKEL (reference sequence). The CDR3 DNA sequence: TGTGCCAGCAGCCAAGAGAGCTATGGCTACACCTTC. It translates to CASSQESYGYTF. The whole variable domain, remainder taken from reference TRBV3-1 and TRBJ1-2, is DTAVSQTPKYLVTQMGNDKSIKCEQNLGHDTMYWYKQDSKKFLKIMFSYNNKELIINETVPNRFSPKSPDKAHLNLHINSLELGDSAVYFCASSQESYGYTFGSGTRLTVV.

The CDR3 spells CASSQRLPGDNSPLHF. In DNA form, the CDR3 reads TGTGCCAGCTCACAGAGGCTCCCGGGGGATAATTCACCCCTCCACTTT. The rearrangement joins TRBV18 to TRBJ1-6; a weak D match, TRBD1 (5 bases). Germline V gene sequence: CDR1 KGHSH, CDR2 LQKENI. The CDR3 totals 16 residues. Trimming took off 4 bases at V and 5 bases at J, with 15 bases between the two ends. The whole variable domain, filled in from reference TRBV18 and TRBJ1-6, reads NAGVMQNPRHLVRRRGQEARLRCSPMKGHSHVYWYRQLPEEGLKFMVYLQKENIIDESGMPKERFSAEFPKEGPSILRIQQVVRGDSAAYFCASSQRLPGDNSPLHFGNGTRLTVT.

The chain combines TRBV7-2 with TRBJ2-1; 10 bases fit TRBD2. Trimming at V came to 4 bases and at J to 4 bases, leaving 4 bases not matched to a gene. CDR1 is SGHTA and CDR2 is FQGNSA in the germline V gene. The CDR3 spans 15 residues. The CDR3 sequence is CASSWGLASYNEQFF. CDR3 nucleotide sequence: TGTGCCAGCAGCTGGGGACTAGCGAGTTACAATGAGCAGTTCTTC.

This clonotype appeared a few times. The V call is TRBV29-1, the J call TRBJ2-7, with 8 bases that match TRBD1. The J segment lost 4 bases and the V segment lost 8 bases, leaving 7 bases of the junction unmatched. CDR3 length equals 12 residues. Germline CDR1 and CDR2: SQVTM and ANQGSEA. For the CDR3, the DNA is TGCAGCTCCACGCAGGGGGCTTACGAGCAGTACTTC. Protein product: CSSTQGAYEQYF.

Only a few counts were recorded for this clonotype. J is TRBJ1-1 and V is TRBV6-1, with D possibly TRBD1 on 5 matching bases. Germline V CDR1 and CDR2: MNHNS, SASEGT. The length of the CDR3 is 15 residues. V dropped 4 bases and J dropped 4 bases, with 16 bases sitting between them. CDR3 amino acids: CASSVLRGGGTEAFF. DNA for the CDR3: TGTGCCAGCAGTGTTCTGAGGGGTGGCGGCACTGAAGCTTTCTTT.

This clonotype was picked up a small number of times. The rearrangement uses TRBV29-1 and TRBJ1-1, with D possibly matching TRBD1 (5 bases). V was cut by 4 bases and J by 6 bases, with 18 bases left in between. Germline V gene sequence: CDR1 SQVTM, CDR2 ANQGSEA. The CDR3 spans 14 residues. The CDR3 spells CSVAEGTQVPEAFF. For the CDR3, the DNA is TGCAGCGTTGCAGAGGGGACCCAGGTACCTGAAGCTTTCTTT.

This clonotype was detected only a few times. CDR3 bases: TGTGCCACCGCGGACAGGGCAACTAATGAAAAACTGTTTTTT. This translates into CATADRATNEKLFF. V and J are TRBV19 and TRBJ1-4; TRBD1 aligns across 8 bases. This CDR3 has 14 amino acids. From germline, CDR1 is LNHDA and CDR2 SQIVND (reference sequence). The trim removed 10 bases at V and 0 bases at J, leaving 4 bases unmatched.

This clonotype was counted between two and nine times. The chain couples TRBV5-4 to TRBJ2-2; D gene ambiguous. CDR3 size: 12 residues. The germline V gene encodes CDR1 SGHNT and CDR2 YYREEE (reference sequence). The ends were cut back, 3 bases at V and 3 bases at J, with 3 bases in the middle. The CDR3 sequence is CASSYDTGELFF. As DNA, the CDR3 is TGTGCCAGCAGCTACGACACCGGGGAGCTGTTTTTT.

V usage is TRBV29-1 and J usage is TRBJ2-1; 12 bases fit TRBD2. The J segment lost 0 bases and the V segment lost 7 bases, leaving 10 bases of the junction unmatched. CDR3 size: 17 residues. In germline, CDR1 is SQVTM, CDR2 ANQGSEA. The CDR3 is CSGRLAGVPGSYNEQFF. DNA for the CDR3: TGCAGCGGTCGACTAGCGGGAGTTCCAGGCTCCTACAATGAGCAGTTCTTC.

This clonotype has a count of ten or more. This chain uses TRBV19 with TRBJ2-1; 10 bases agree with TRBD2. Germline-derived CDR1 and CDR2 are LNHDA and SQIVND (reference sequence). V lost 3 bases and J lost 8; bases outside the gene matches: 13. The length of the CDR3 is 17 residues. The CDR3 region is CASSIGPSGSNSDEQFF. The CDR3 DNA reads as TGTGCCAGTAGTATTGGGCCTAGCGGGAGCAATTCCGATGAGCAGTTCTTC.

The sample holds many counts of this clonotype. This chain joins TRBV4-2 and TRBJ2-3, with 9 nucleotides matching TRBD1. The CDR3 loop spans 14 amino acids. V was pared by 7 bases and J by 5 bases, with 7 bases of the junction left unmatched. The V gene's germline CDR1 is LGHNA and CDR2 YNFKEQ. The CDR3: CASNRDREKDTQYF. The CDR3 DNA is TGTGCCAGCAACCGGGACAGGGAAAAAGATACGCAGTATTTT.

This clonotype turned up a few times. The chain has TRBV11-3 and TRBJ1-4, with 7 bases matching TRBD1. The CDR3 contains 15 residues. Per the germline V gene, CDR1 is SGHNT and CDR2 is YENEEA. The trim removed 3 bases at V and 5 bases at J, leaving 6 bases unmatched. CDR3: CASSFRTGSNEKLFF. In nucleotides, the CDR3 is TGTGCCAGCAGCTTCCGGACAGGTTCGAATGAAAAACTGTTTTTT.

The J gene is TRBJ1-5, the V gene TRBV6-6, with a tentative D call TRBD1 (5 bases). This CDR3 comprises 15 residues. From germline, CDR1 is MNHNY and CDR2 SVGAGI (reference sequence). V lost 8 bases and J 0 bases, leaving 14 bases between the germline ends. The CDR3, as DNA: TGTGCCAGCTCAAGGGACGGATTTAGCAATCAGCCCCAGCATTTT. Translating it yields CASSRDGFSNQPQHF.

This clonotype was counted many times. The chain recombines TRBV7-6 with TRBJ2-2; D unresolved. With 2 bases removed from V and 0 bases from J, the gap between germline ends came to 10 bases. CDR1 SGHVS and CDR2 FNYEAQ come from the germline V gene. This CDR3 comprises 16 residues. The CDR3 coding sequence is TGTGCCAGCAGCTTACCCGGTGGAGCGAACACCGGGGAGCTGTTTTTT. This codes for CASSLPGGANTGELFF.

This clonotype was found a few times. At one end, the junction sequence differs from germline, possibly due to a read error. The rearrangement links TRBV2 to TRBJ1-4; 7 bases map to TRBD1. This CDR3 has 11 amino acids. Germline values: CDR1 SNHLY, CDR2 FYNNEI. The CDR3 DNA sequence: TGTGCCAGCAGTGCCAGAGACAGGGCCCTTTTT. This translates into CASSARDRALF.

This clonotype was observed a few times. The rearrangement joins TRBV9 to TRBJ1-2; D unclear. The CDR3 is 13 amino acids. Between the trimmed V and J ends, which lost 4 bases and 2 bases, there was a span of 9 bases. Germline CDR1 SGDLS, CDR2 YYNGEE. CDR3 in DNA: TGTGCCAGCAGCCCTCGACACAACTATGGCTACACCTTC. This encodes CASSPRHNYGYTF.

This clonotype has more than one count but fewer than ten. The V and J genes are TRBV9 and TRBJ1-2, with 7 bases aligning to TRBD1. Trimming at V came to 4 bases and at J to 7 bases, leaving 13 bases not matched to a gene. The CDR3 totals 15 residues. The germline V gene encodes CDR1 SGDLS and CDR2 YYNGEE. The CDR3 spells CASSFSGQEGAGYTF. The CDR3, as DNA: TGTGCCAGCAGCTTCAGTGGACAGGAAGGGGCTGGCTACACCTTC. The whole variable domain, filled in from reference TRBV9 and TRBJ1-2, reads DSGVTQTPKHLITATGQRVTLRCSPRSGDLSVYWYQQSLDQGLQFLIQYYNGEERAKGNILERFSAQQFPDLHSELNLSSLELGDSALYFCASSFSGQEGAGYTFGSGTRLTVV.

There are many counts of this clonotype. The CDR3 is CASSLDSGANVLTF. DNA of the CDR3: TGTGCCAGCTCTTTAGACTCTGGGGCCAACGTCCTGACTTTC. The chain carries TRBV7-9 and TRBJ2-6; unclear D gene. Germline V gene lookup returns CDR1 SEHNR and CDR2 FQNEAQ (reference sequence). The CDR3 loop spans 14 amino acids. Deletions cut 8 bases from V and 0 bases from J, with 8 bases between.

This clonotype appeared a few times. The chain employs TRBV18 and TRBJ1-3, with D unclear. This CDR3 is 17 amino acids long. Looked up from germline, CDR1 is KGHSH and CDR2 is LQKENI. The germline V and J ends were trimmed by 0 bases and 0 bases, with 12 bases remaining between them. CDR3 sequence reads: CASSPPSTIGSGNTIYF. In DNA form, the CDR3 reads TGTGCCAGCTCACCACCGTCAACAATTGGCTCTGGAAACACCATATATTTT. The complete variable domain, with remaining parts taken from reference TRBV18 and TRBJ1-3, reads NAGVMQNPRHLVRRRGQEARLRCSPMKGHSHVYWYRQLPEEGLKFMVYLQKENIIDESGMPKERFSAEFPKEGPSILRIQQVVRGDSAAYFCASSPPSTIGSGNTIYFGEGSWLTVV.

This clonotype has a count of ten or more. The V and J genes are TRBV14 and TRBJ2-1; no firm D call. This CDR3 region has 13 residues. Looked up from germline, CDR1 is SGHDN and CDR2 is FVKESK. V was shortened by 1 base and J by 6 bases, with 7 bases between the two germline ends. DNA for the CDR3: TGTGCCAGCAGCCAAGTGAGAGGCAATGAGCAGTTCTTC. Amino acids: CASSQVRGNEQFF.

The chain couples TRBV6-1 to TRBJ1-1; D is unresolved. Trimming left V 1 base short and J 10 bases short, with 10 bases between. Germline V gives CDR1 MNHNS, CDR2 SASEGT. This CDR3 region has 12 residues. The CDR3 DNA reads as TGTGCCAGCAGTGAAGTTGTCATTTCAGCTTTCTTT. It encodes CASSEVVISAFF.

This sequence joins TRBV7-8 and TRBJ2-7; the D is unclear. CDR3 length equals 15 residues. V lost 5 bases and J lost 0, with 14 bases in between. CDR1 and CDR2 (germline): SGHVS, FQNEAQ. CDR3 bases: TGTGCCAGCAGCCGACCCCGACAAAGCTCCTACGAGCAGTACTTC. This sequence encodes CASSRPRQSSYEQYF.

This clonotype was found a few times. V and J are TRBV21-1 and TRBJ2-3; the table's D gene call, TRBD1, was not cross checked with the DNA. TRBV21-1 is a listed pseudogene. The CDR3 sequence is 17 residues long. CDR3 protein: CASSKDDGDRFTDTQYF. CDR3 nucleotide sequence: TGTGCCAGCAGCAAAGACGACGGGGACAGATTCACAGATACGCAGTATTTT.

This clonotype was detected only a few times. The chain recombines TRBV5-8 with TRBJ2-1, with TRBD1 as a possible D gene (6 bases). There are 13 residues in the CDR3. Germline V gene lookup returns CDR1 SGHTS and CDR2 YDEGEE. The V end was cut by 7 bases, the J end by 3 bases, with 11 bases between. The DNA for the CDR3 is TGTGCCAGCCTAGGGGGTTTCTACAATGAGCAGTTCTTC. Protein: CASLGGFYNEQFF.

This clonotype was detected only a few times. The chain links TRBV13 to TRBJ1-1; D is unresolved. V was clipped by 1 base and J by 5 bases, with 11 bases between them. CDR1 and CDR2 from the germline V gene are PRHDT and FYEKMQ (reference sequence). The CDR3 has 14 amino acids. CDR3 in DNA: TGTGCCAGCAGCTTAGATGACTCCGGAACTGAAGCTTTCTTT. Amino acids: CASSLDDSGTEAFF.

Notes on this clonotype: The CDR3 does not end in the conserved phenylalanine or tryptophan, so this is likely a read error. The chain carries TRBV12-5 and TRBJ1-2, with D tentatively TRBD1 (6 bases). V was trimmed by 7 bases and J by 2 bases, leaving 11 bases between them. Germline V gene lookup returns CDR1 LGHNT and CDR2 FRNRAP. CDR3 length equals 13 residues. This chain's CDR3 is CASDSTGNYGYTS. In DNA form, the CDR3 reads TGTGCTAGTGACTCCACAGGGAACTATGGCTACACCTCC.